This T cell receptor (beta chain) came from a study of cytomegalovirus exposure and HLA in healthy donors. Whole-study results and caveats: What a later analysis reportedly showed was that an Asian-associated ancestry cluster had fewer N-insertions than the roughly 670-donor mean. A few chains tied to CMV proved CMV antigen-specific in vitro.

PCR amplification relied on 60 Vbeta primers (plus 13 Jbeta primers). The method was immunoSEQ multiplex PCR; TCRdb's version includes in-frame clones alone and lacks a portion of them. The sample lists under 200,000 clones; 81% were seen once. The CDR3 sequence is 14 residues long. CDR1 is SGHRS, CDR2 YFSETQ, per germline. The germline V and J ends were trimmed by 0 bases and 3 bases, with 6 bases remaining between them. About this clone itself: The antigen is unknown.

The sample was PBMCs. The J gene is TRBJ1-4, the V gene TRBV5-1; D not resolved. The source is a middle-aged man in good health and CMV-seropositive. Here the CDR3 DNA reads TGCGCCAGCAGCTTGGGAGGCTCTAATGAAAAACTGTTTTTT. Translating it yields CASSLGGSNEKLFF.